The TCR beta chain described here comes from a study of shared clonotypes between healthy human individuals. Germline V CDR1 and CDR2: MNHEY, SMNVEV (reference sequence). The CDR3 runs 14 residues. V shed 6 bases and J shed 0 bases, with 9 bases lying between them. General observations from the study: Among several donors, about 5% of naive CD4 clonotypes were found in common. Clonotype sharing among the donors was expected to vary with sequencing depth. The study found lower generation probabilities in non-shared clonotypes than in those shared by all four donors.

In the naive CD8 group, cells lacked CD45RO and were positively selected for CCR7, so terminally differentiated effector memory CD45RA+ cells were left out. Details on this clone: The antigen is unknown.

Several immunoSEQ plates held equal portions of the genomic DNA taken from each subset. Assay: immunoSEQ multiplex PCR; the TCRdb copy retains only in-frame clones and omits some. The sample includes 1.5 million to 2.5 million clones, about 94% of them seen just once. The source is a man aged 18 to 35 in good health. The chain couples TRBV27 to TRBJ1-3; D is perhaps TRBD1 (6 bases). Specimen: naive CD8+ T cells sorted from blood. The CDR3 sequence is CASSGQNSGNTIYF. In nucleotides, the CDR3 is TGTGCCAGCAGCGGACAGAACTCTGGAAACACCATATATTTT.